Each of the 2 T cell receptor beta chains below was sequenced from the same sample in a study of TIL therapy for anti-PD-1-resistant metastatic lung cancer. Sequencing used immunoSEQ v3. Profiling relied on immunoSEQ multiplex PCR, and the TCRdb table lists in-frame clones only, not all of them. The table records more than 45,000 clones, around 70% of them present only once. The time point: pre-treatment sample, taken before nivolumab and TIL therapy. The sequenced sample was blood, obtained at baseline. Receptors originate from a person between 25 and 80 years old with non-small cell lung cancer.

The J gene is TRBJ2-7, the V gene TRBV7-9; TRBD1 matches 11 bases. The CDR3 contains 17 residues. Germline CDR1 reads SEHNR; CDR2 reads FQNEAQ (reference sequence). V shed 0 bases, J shed 7 bases, and the junction held 11 bases outside the gene matches. Here the CDR3 DNA reads TGTGCCAGCAGCTTAGCGCGGTTGGGACAGGGGGGACGGGAGCAGTACTTC. Its translation is CASSLARLGQGGREQYF.

This clone was recorded only once. V usage is TRBV10-3 and J usage is TRBJ1-2, with a weak D call TRBD1 (5 bases). The germline CDR1 and CDR2 sequences are ENHRY and SYGVKD. V lost 10 bases and J 5 bases, leaving 14 bases between the germline ends. CDR3 length: 12 residues. The CDR3 bases are TGTGCCACCGGGGCATCGGTGTATGGCTACACCTTC. Amino acids: CATGASVYGYTF.